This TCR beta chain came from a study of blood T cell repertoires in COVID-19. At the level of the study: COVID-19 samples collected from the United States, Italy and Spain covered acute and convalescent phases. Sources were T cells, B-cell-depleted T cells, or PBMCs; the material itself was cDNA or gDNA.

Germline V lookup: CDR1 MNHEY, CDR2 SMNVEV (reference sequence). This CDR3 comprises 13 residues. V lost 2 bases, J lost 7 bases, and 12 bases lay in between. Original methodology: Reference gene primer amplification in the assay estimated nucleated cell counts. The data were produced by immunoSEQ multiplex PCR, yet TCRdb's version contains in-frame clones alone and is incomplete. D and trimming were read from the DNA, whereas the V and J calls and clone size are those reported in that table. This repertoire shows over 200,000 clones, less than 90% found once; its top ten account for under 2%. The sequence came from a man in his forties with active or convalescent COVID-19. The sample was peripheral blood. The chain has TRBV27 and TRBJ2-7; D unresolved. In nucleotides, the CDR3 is TGTGCCAGCAGTTTAGACACCACGTTTGAGCAGTACTTC. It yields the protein CASSLDTTFEQYF.